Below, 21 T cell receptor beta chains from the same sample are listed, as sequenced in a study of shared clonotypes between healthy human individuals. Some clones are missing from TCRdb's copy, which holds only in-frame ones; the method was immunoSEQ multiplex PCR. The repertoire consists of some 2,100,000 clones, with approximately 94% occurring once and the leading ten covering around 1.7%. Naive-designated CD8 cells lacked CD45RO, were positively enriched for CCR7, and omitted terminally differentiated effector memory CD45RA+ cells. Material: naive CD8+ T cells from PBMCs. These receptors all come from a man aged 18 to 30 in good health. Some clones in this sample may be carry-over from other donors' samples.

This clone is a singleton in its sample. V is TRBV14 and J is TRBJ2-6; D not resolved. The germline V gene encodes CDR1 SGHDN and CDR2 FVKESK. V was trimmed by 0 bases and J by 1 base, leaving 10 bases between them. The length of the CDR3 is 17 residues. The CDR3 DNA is TGTGCCAGCAGCCAAGAGCATACGATATCTGGGGCCAACGTCCTGACTTTC. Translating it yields CASSQEHTISGANVLTF.

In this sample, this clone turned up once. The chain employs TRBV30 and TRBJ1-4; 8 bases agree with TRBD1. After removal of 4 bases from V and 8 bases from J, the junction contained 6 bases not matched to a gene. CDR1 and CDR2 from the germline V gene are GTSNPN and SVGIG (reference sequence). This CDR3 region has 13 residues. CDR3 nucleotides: TGTGCCTGGACGACAGGGGCACGGGAAAAACTGTTTTTT. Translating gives CAWTTGAREKLFF.

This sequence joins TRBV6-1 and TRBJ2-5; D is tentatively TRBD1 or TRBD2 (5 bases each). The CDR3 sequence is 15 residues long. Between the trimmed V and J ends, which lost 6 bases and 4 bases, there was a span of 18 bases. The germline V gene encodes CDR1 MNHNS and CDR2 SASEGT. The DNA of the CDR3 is TGTGCCAGCAGCCTTCCCATCGGGACGGGAGAGACCCAGTACTTC. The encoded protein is CASSLPIGTGETQYF.

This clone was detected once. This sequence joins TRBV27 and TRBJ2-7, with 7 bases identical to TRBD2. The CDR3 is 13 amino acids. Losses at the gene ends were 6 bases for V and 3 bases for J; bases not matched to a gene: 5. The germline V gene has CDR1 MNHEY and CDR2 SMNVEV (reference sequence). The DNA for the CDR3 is TGTGCCAGCAGAAGGACTAGAGACTACGAGCAGTACTTC. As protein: CASRRTRDYEQYF.

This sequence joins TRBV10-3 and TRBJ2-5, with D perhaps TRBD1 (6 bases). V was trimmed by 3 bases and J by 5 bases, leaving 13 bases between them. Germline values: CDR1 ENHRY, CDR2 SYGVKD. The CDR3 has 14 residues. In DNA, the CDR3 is TGTGCCATCAGTGAAACAGGGATGTGGGAGACCCAGTACTTC. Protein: CAISETGMWETQYF.

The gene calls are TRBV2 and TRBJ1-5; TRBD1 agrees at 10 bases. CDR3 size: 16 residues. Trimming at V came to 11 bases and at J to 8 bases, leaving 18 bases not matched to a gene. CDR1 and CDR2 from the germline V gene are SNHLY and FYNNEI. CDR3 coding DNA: TGTGCCTCAAACCAAGGTCCCCCGACAGGGGGCAAGCCCCAGCATTTT. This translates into CASNQGPPTGGKPQHF.

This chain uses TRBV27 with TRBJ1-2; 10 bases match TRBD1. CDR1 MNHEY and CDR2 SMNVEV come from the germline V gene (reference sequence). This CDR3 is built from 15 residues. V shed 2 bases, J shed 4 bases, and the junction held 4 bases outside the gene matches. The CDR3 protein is CASSLTGQGSYGYTF. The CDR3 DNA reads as TGTGCCAGCAGTTTAACGGGACAGGGGTCCTATGGCTACACCTTC.

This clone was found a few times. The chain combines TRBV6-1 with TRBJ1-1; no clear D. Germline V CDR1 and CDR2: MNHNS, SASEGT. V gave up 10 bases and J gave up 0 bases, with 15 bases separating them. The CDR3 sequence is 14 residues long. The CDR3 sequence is CAIRWLAMNTEAFF. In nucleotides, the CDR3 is TGTGCCATCCGATGGTTAGCCATGAACACTGAAGCTTTCTTT.

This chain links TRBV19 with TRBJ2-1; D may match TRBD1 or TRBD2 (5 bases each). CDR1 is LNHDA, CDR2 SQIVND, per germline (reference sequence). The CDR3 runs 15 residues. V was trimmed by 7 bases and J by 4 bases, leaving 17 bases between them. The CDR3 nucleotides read TGTGCCAGTACCCCACCCGGGGCGGTATACAATGAGCAGTTCTTC. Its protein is CASTPPGAVYNEQFF. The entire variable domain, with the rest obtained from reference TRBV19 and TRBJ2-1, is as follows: DGGITQSPKYLFRKEGQNVTLSCEQNLNHDAMYWYRQDPGQGLRLIYYSQIVNDFQKGDIAEGYSVSREKKESFPLTVTSAQKNPTAFYLCASTPPGAVYNEQFFGPGTRLTVL.

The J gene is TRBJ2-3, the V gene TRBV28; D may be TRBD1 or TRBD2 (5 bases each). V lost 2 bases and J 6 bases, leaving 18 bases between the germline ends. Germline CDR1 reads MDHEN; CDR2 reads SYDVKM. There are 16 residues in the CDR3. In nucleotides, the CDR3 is TGTGCCAGCAGTTTACTCGGGGCTTGGTCTGACGATACGCAGTATTTT. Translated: CASSLLGAWSDDTQYF.

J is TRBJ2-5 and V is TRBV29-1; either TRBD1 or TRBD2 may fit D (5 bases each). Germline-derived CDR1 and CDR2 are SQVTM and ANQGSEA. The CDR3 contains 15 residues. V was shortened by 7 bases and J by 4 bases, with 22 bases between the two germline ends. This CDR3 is CSAGRDPQIGETQYF. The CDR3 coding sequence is TGCAGCGCCGGCCGGGACCCCCAGATCGGAGAGACCCAGTACTTC. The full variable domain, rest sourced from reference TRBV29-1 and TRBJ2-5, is SAVISQKPSRDICQRGTSLTIQCQVDSQVTMMFWYRQQPGQSLTLIATANQGSEATYESGFVIDKFPISRPNLTFSTLTVSNMSPEDSSIYLCSAGRDPQIGETQYFGPGTRLLVL.

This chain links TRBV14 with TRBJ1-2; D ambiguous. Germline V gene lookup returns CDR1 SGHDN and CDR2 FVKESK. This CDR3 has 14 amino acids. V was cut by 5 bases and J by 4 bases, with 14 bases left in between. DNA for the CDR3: TGTGCCAGCAGCTCCCTGAGTCGGGGCTATGGCTACACCTTC. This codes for CASSSLSRGYGYTF.

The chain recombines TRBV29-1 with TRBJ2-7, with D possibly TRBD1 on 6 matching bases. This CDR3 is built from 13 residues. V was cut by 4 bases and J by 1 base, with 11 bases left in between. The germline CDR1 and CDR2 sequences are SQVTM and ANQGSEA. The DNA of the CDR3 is TGCAGCGTTGGGACAGCCTTATCCTACGAGCAGTACTTC. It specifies CSVGTALSYEQYF.

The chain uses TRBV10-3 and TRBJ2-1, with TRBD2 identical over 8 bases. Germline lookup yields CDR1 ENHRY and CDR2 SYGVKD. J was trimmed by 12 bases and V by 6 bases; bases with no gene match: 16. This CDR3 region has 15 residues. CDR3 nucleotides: TGTGCCATCAGCCCCGTCCGCGGGAGGCTCGAAGGGCAGTTCTTC. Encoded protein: CAISPVRGRLEGQFF.

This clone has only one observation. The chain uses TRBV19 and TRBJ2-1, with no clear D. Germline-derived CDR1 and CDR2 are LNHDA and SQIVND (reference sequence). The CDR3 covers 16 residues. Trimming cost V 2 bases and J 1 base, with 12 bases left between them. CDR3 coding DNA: TGTGCCAGTAGTATACCCCTATGGGAATCCTACAATGAGCAGTTCTTC. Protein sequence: CASSIPLWESYNEQFF.

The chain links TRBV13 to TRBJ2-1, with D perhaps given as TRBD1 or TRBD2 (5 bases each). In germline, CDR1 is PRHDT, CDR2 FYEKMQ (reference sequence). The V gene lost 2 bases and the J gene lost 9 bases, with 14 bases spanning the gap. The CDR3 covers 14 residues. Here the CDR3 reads CASSLPGTSIEQFF. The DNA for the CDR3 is TGTGCCAGCAGCTTACCGGGGACCTCGATTGAGCAGTTCTTC.

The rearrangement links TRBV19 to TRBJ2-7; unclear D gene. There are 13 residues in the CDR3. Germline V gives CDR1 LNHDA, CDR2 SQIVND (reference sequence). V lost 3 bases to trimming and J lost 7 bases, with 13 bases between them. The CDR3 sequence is CASSMVGWGEQYF. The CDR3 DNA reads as TGTGCCAGTAGTATGGTGGGATGGGGAGAGCAGTACTTC.

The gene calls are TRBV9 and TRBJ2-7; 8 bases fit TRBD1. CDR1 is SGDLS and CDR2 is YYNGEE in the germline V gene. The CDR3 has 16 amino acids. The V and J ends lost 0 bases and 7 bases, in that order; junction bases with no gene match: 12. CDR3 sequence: CASSVAPTTGDREQYF. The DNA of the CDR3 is TGTGCCAGCAGCGTAGCCCCCACGACAGGGGATAGGGAGCAGTACTTC.

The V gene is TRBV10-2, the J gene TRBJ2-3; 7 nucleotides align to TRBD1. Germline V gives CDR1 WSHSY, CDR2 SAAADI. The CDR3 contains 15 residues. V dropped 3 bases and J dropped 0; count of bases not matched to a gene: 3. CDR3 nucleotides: TGCGCCAGCAGTGACGGGACAGCGAGCACAGATACGCAGTATTTT. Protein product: CASSDGTASTDTQYF.

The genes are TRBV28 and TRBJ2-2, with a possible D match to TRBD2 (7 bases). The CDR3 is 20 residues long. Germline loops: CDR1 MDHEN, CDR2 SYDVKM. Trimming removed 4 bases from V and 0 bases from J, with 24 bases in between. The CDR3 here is CASSSLAEGGKTPNTGELFF. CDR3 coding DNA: TGTGCCAGCAGTTCGCTAGCGGAAGGGGGAAAAACCCCGAACACCGGGGAGCTGTTTTTT. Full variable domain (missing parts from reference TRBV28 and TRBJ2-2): DVKVTQSSRYLVKRTGEKVFLECVQDMDHENMFWYRQDPGLGLRLIYFSYDVKMKEKGDIPEGYSVSREKKERFSLILESASTNQTSMYLCASSSLAEGGKTPNTGELFFGEGSRLTVL.

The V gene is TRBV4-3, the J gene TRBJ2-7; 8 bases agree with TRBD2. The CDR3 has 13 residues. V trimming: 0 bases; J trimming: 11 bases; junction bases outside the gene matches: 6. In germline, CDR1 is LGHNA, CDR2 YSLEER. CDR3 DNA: TGCGCCAGCAGCCAAGATCGGGGCGGGGGGAAGTACTTC. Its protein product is CASSQDRGGGKYF.